The 19 T cell receptor beta chains below all came from one sample that was sequenced in a study of vaccination and CD4 T cells after COVID-19 (dated by TCRdb to between 2021 and 2024). This specimen's treatment or condition label, interpreted: approximately nine-day PBMC culture with coronavirus spike peptide pools or control peptides (ViraFEST assay). The method behind the library was PCR. TCRdb shows the sequencer as Illumina iSeq 100. DNA from cultured CD4+ T cells underwent TCR sequencing with the Oncomine TCR Beta short-read assay at the Johns Hopkins FTIC core. TCRdb cleaned the public reads at Q25 with fastp, built clones with MiXCR and kept in-frame beta chains. Each CDR3 protein gets just one entry, which takes the most common genes and DNA from the rows behind it. This sample gives roughly 13,000 distinct CDR3 sequences in total; 55% to 65% of them show up just once. The top ten clonotypes cover 9.5% to 12% of the sample.

These TCRs are of unknown antigen specificity. Sample: CD4+ T cells from blood, cultured in vitro. These receptors all stem from a human donor who had recovered from COVID-19.

The rearrangement joins TRBV19 to TRBJ1-1; D remains unclear. CDR3 size: 13 residues. Germline V lookup: CDR1 LNHDA, CDR2 SQIVND (reference sequence). Trimming shortened V by 3 bases and J by 1 base, and 6 bases separated the two germline ends. CDR3 in DNA: TGTGCCAGTAGTATTTCGGGGAACACTGAAGCTTTCTTT. Translated: CASSISGNTEAFF.

The chain employs TRBV6-4 and TRBJ2-3; 8 nucleotides align to TRBD1. Germline V gene lookup returns CDR1 MRHNA and CDR2 SNTAGT. CDR3 length equals 16 residues. The ends lost 2 bases at V and 1 base at J; junction bases unmatched: 5. In DNA, the CDR3 is TGTGCCAGCAGTGACCCGGGACAGGAACGCACAGATACGCAGTATTTT. Translating gives CASSDPGQERTDTQYF.

The count of this clonotype is one. The chain carries TRBV19 and TRBJ1-1; TRBD1 is a possible D gene (6 bases). V was trimmed by 5 bases and J by 3 bases, leaving 16 bases between them. This CDR3 region has 15 residues. Germline assignment: CDR1 LNHDA and CDR2 SQIVND (reference sequence). The CDR3 here is CASSFSPRGDTEAFF. In nucleotides, the CDR3 is TGTGCCAGTAGTTTTTCCCCTAGGGGGGACACTGAAGCTTTCTTT. Using reference TRBV19 and TRBJ1-1 for the parts outside the CDR3, the full variable domain is DGGITQSPKYLFRKEGQNVTLSCEQNLNHDAMYWYRQDPGQGLRLIYYSQIVNDFQKGDIAEGYSVSREKKESFPLTVTSAQKNPTAFYLCASSFSPRGDTEAFFGQGTRLTVV.

The chain couples TRBV19 to TRBJ1-1; D is possibly TRBD1 (6 bases). The V end lost 4 bases, the J end lost 0 bases, and 21 bases lay between the germline ends. The CDR3 has 18 residues. The germline CDR1 and CDR2 sequences are LNHDA and SQIVND (reference sequence). The DNA of the CDR3 is TGTGCCAGTAGTAGAGGTGGGGAGGGGGTCCGCATGAACACTGAAGCTTTCTTT. This sequence encodes CASSRGGEGVRMNTEAFF.

This chain connects TRBV6-5 to TRBJ2-7; possibly TRBD2 for D (6 bases). Germline loops: CDR1 MNHEY, CDR2 SVGAGI. The CDR3 is 15 residues long. Trimming removed 2 bases at V and 4 bases at J, with 15 bases between. The CDR3 loop is CASSYREPPNYEQYF. CDR3 bases: TGTGCCAGCAGTTACCGGGAGCCTCCTAATTACGAGCAGTACTTC.

The table lists this clonotype with a count of one. The V gene is TRBV7-2, the J gene TRBJ1-1; D remains unclear. Germline V CDR1 and CDR2: SGHTA, FQGNSA. The CDR3 runs to 15 residues. V was trimmed by 0 bases and J by 1 base, leaving 9 bases between them. The CDR3 DNA reads as TGTGCCAGCAGCTTAGCGCCAGTCCCGAACACTGAAGCTTTCTTT. This encodes CASSLAPVPNTEAFF.

The rearrangement uses TRBV19 and TRBJ1-2; 8 bases map to TRBD1. Germline V gene sequence: CDR1 LNHDA, CDR2 SQIVND (reference sequence). Germline trimming cut 2 bases from V and 6 bases from J; bases unmatched to any gene: 5. The length of the CDR3 is 14 residues. The CDR3 nucleotides are TGTGCCAGTAGTATAAGGACAGGGAATAATGGCTACACCTTC. It is translated as CASSIRTGNNGYTF. The full variable domain, with the rest looked up from reference TRBV19 and TRBJ1-2, is DGGITQSPKYLFRKEGQNVTLSCEQNLNHDAMYWYRQDPGQGLRLIYYSQIVNDFQKGDIAEGYSVSREKKESFPLTVTSAQKNPTAFYLCASSIRTGNNGYTFGSGTRLTVV.

The chain is built from TRBV7-2 and TRBJ2-5, with 12 bases that match TRBD2. Germline values: CDR1 SGHTA, CDR2 FQGNSA. CDR3 length equals 17 residues. With V trimmed by 8 bases and J by 5 bases, 15 bases remained unmatched. Here the CDR3 reads CASRPSGGAGGVETQYF. In DNA, the CDR3 is TGTGCCAGCCGACCTAGCGGGGGGGCCGGTGGAGTCGAGACCCAGTACTTC.

As concerns this clonotype: At one end the junction does not follow the germline gene, possibly because of a read error. The chain is built from TRBV12-5 and TRBJ1-5; D is perhaps TRBD1 (5 bases). The germline V gene has CDR1 LGHNT and CDR2 FRNRAP. The CDR3 runs 12 residues. The DNA of the CDR3 is TGTGCTAGTGGTCCCGGGGCCGGGCGGAGATATTTT. This translates into CASGPGAGRRYF.

The chain couples TRBV20-1 to TRBJ2-2, with D tentatively TRBD1 (6 bases). CDR3 length: 15 residues. CDR1 and CDR2 from the germline V gene are DFQATT and SNEGSKA (reference sequence). Trimming pared 3 bases from V and 4 bases from J, leaving 15 bases between. The CDR3, as DNA: TGCAGTGCTAGTGTTCTTGCAGGGGCCACCGGGGAGCTGTTTTTT. This encodes CSASVLAGATGELFF.

This clonotype appeared a few times. This sequence joins TRBV19 and TRBJ1-5; D unclear. Trimming stripped 3 bases from V and 1 base from J, with 13 bases between. Per the germline V gene, CDR1 is LNHDA and CDR2 is SQIVND (reference sequence). The CDR3 contains 16 residues. In DNA, the CDR3 is TGTGCCAGTAGTATGGGTCGGTTGGAAAGCAATCAGCCCCAGCATTTT. This sequence encodes CASSMGRLESNQPQHF. Full variable domain (rest looked up from reference TRBV19 and TRBJ1-5): DGGITQSPKYLFRKEGQNVTLSCEQNLNHDAMYWYRQDPGQGLRLIYYSQIVNDFQKGDIAEGYSVSREKKESFPLTVTSAQKNPTAFYLCASSMGRLESNQPQHFGDGTRLSIL.

Within the sample, this clonotype is medium-sized (0.01 to 0.1%). This chain joins TRBV10-2 and TRBJ1-5; D is uncertain. The CDR3 contains 14 residues. With 0 bases removed from V and 2 bases from J, the gap between germline ends came to 5 bases. CDR1 is WSHSY, CDR2 SAAADI, per germline. CDR3 DNA sequence: TGCGCCAGCAGTGAGTCCGGGGGCAATCAGCCCCAGCATTTT. Protein sequence: CASSESGGNQPQHF.

V usage is TRBV19 and J usage is TRBJ2-1; D might be TRBD2 (6 bases). CDR3 length: 15 amino acids. The V end lost 4 bases, the J end lost 0 bases, and 10 bases lay between the germline ends. Per germline, CDR1 LNHDA and CDR2 SQIVND (reference sequence). The chain's CDR3 is CASSRGESSYNEQFF. The CDR3 nucleotides are TGTGCCAGTAGTAGGGGGGAGAGCTCCTACAATGAGCAGTTCTTC. The full variable domain, completed using reference TRBV19 and TRBJ2-1, is DGGITQSPKYLFRKEGQNVTLSCEQNLNHDAMYWYRQDPGQGLRLIYYSQIVNDFQKGDIAEGYSVSREKKESFPLTVTSAQKNPTAFYLCASSRGESSYNEQFFGPGTRLTVL.

The chain is built from TRBV20-1 and TRBJ1-2; 8 nucleotides match TRBD1. The CDR3 has 19 residues. Per germline, CDR1 DFQATT and CDR2 SNEGSKA (reference sequence). The ends lost 0 bases at V and 4 bases at J; junction bases unmatched: 19. Here the CDR3 reads CSARDQHSGQGRFGYGYTF. The CDR3 DNA reads as TGCAGTGCTAGAGACCAGCACTCCGGACAGGGAAGATTCGGCTATGGCTACACCTTC.

The chain is built from TRBV21-1 and TRBJ1-5. TRBV21-1 is annotated as a pseudogene. CDR3 length: 16 amino acids. The CDR3 DNA reads TGTGCCAGCAGCAAATTCGCTGCTTTGGGCAATCAGCCCCAGCATTTT. It encodes CASSKFAALGNQPQHF.

This clonotype was counted only a few times. The chain joins TRBV10-3 to TRBJ1-1; 9 nucleotides line up with TRBD1. The V segment lost 7 bases and the J segment 5 bases; nucleotides outside the gene matches: 5. The CDR3 runs 13 residues. Germline loops: CDR1 ENHRY, CDR2 SYGVKD. The CDR3 reads CAINQQGATEAFF. The CDR3 DNA sequence: TGTGCCATCAACCAACAGGGGGCAACTGAAGCTTTCTTT.

V usage is TRBV20-1 and J usage is TRBJ1-5; tentatively, D is TRBD1 (6 bases). Trimming pared 4 bases from V and 3 bases from J, leaving 16 bases between. The CDR3 contains 15 residues. Germline-derived CDR1 and CDR2 are DFQATT and SNEGSKA (reference sequence). CDR3 sequence (DNA): TGCAGTGCTACTAGGGACAATAACCCCAATCAGCCCCAGCATTTT. Residues: CSATRDNNPNQPQHF.

The gene calls are TRBV11-3 and TRBJ2-7; D gene uncertain. The CDR3 contains 15 residues. In germline, CDR1 is SGHNT, CDR2 YENEEA. Trimming shortened V by 5 bases and J by 0 bases, and 14 bases separated the two germline ends. The CDR3 region is CASSLSATFSYEQYF. In DNA form, the CDR3 reads TGTGCCAGCAGCCTAAGCGCAACTTTCTCCTACGAGCAGTACTTC.

The V and J genes are TRBV12-3 or TRBV12-4 and TRBJ1-5; D remains unclear. The ends were cut back, 11 bases at V and 6 bases at J, with 20 bases in the middle. The CDR3 totals 14 residues. The DNA for the CDR3 is TGTGCCTCCACGGGCGGCCTATTTCCTCAGCCCCAGCATTTT. Amino acids: CASTGGLFPQPQHF.